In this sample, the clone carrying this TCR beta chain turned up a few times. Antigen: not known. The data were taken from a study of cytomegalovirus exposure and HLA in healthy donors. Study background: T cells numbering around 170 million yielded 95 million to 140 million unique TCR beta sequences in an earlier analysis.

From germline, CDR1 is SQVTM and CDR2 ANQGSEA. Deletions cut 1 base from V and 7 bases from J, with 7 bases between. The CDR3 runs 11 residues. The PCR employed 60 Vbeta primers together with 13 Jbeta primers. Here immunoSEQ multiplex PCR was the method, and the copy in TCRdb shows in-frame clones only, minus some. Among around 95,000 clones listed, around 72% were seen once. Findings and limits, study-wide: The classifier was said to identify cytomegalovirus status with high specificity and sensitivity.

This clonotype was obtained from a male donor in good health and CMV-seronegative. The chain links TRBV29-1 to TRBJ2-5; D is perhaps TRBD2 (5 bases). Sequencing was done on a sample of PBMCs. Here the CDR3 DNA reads TGCAGCGTTGAAGGCGCGGGGACCCAGTACTTC. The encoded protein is CSVEGAGTQYF.